Sequencing of this T cell receptor (beta chain) was carried out in a study of blood T cell repertoires in COVID-19. Study-level background: Acute and convalescent COVID-19 samples came from the United States, Italy and Spain. T cells, B-cell-depleted T cells, or PBMCs supplied cDNA or gDNA.

The protocol was immunoSEQ multiplex PCR, while the TCRdb copy is restricted to in-frame clones and leaves out a portion. The sample contains about 130,000 clones, about four fifths of which appear only once. Of note for this clone: Other DNA sequences in this sample translate to the same CDR3.

Cohort allocation depended upon clinical history that participants reported. The CDR3 sequence is 12 residues long. Germline V CDR1 and CDR2: GTSNPN, SVGIG (reference sequence). The V and J ends lost 4 bases and 2 bases respectively, with 9 bases between them. The source material was PBMCs or T cells enriched from blood (not recorded which). The TCR originated in a man aged 50-60 years who had recovered from COVID-19. V is TRBV30 and J is TRBJ2-7; perhaps TRBD1 as D (6 bases). CDR3 amino acids: CAWKQGTYEQYF. CDR3 DNA: TGTGCCTGGAAGCAGGGGACCTACGAGCAGTACTTC.